This T cell receptor beta chain is drawn from a study of blood T cell repertoires in COVID-19 (dated by TCRdb to about 2020). As for the study more broadly: Samples covering the acute and convalescent phases of COVID-19 were provided by collaborators in the United States, Italy and Spain. The prospective study material was composed of cDNA or gDNA derived from T cells, B-cell-depleted T cells, or PBMCs. Where available, HLA class I and class II types were taken from metadata supplied by the sample provider and were not determined by assay-based typing. The repertoires were released in a freely available public database intended as a resource for research on the immune response to SARS-CoV-2. Samples came from the ongoing ImmuneRACE study (first 160 participants) plus 1,254 subjects from 6 global collaborators. Nearly every sample came with metadata listing a de-identified subject ID, COVID-19 status, age in years and sex. Subjects who had been exposed to COVID-19, were actively infected with it, or had recovered from it provided the deeply sampled blood TCRbeta repertoires that made up the dataset.

Overall study outcomes, separate from this receptor: Clinical and demographic metadata were provided uncurated, with the amount varying by source and participant.

The immunoSEQ Assay, a bias-controlled multiplex PCR, was used to amplify TCRbeta CDR3 regions from genomic DNA. Regarding the original processing steps: Within the assay, amplification of reference gene primers was used to estimate how many nucleated cells each sample contained. To quantify the absolute abundance of each unique TCRbeta CDR3 rearrangement, sequence reads were collapsed and filtered. Productive Simpson clonality was computed per sample as the square root of Simpson's diversity index over productive rearrangements. The source is immuneACCESS, and TCRdb retained only in-frame sequences with V and J called. Part of the clones is not carried over; for the studies checked, unresolved V genes explain less than half of this, and the remainder is unexplained. V and J calls and clone size are given by that table; D and trimming were obtained from the DNA. Recorded for this sample are 300,000 to 400,000 clones; about 90% of them occurred a single time. The ten largest clones represent under 4% of the sample.

The CDR3 starts with the cysteine, ends with the phenylalanine, and has 14 residues. The DNA shown is the 42-base CDR3, in frame from base 1. CDR1 and CDR2, looked up from the germline V gene, are MDHEN and SYDVKM. V loses 6 bases of germline sequence and J loses 2 bases, and the interval between the two ends is 13 bases. One collaborating source in Seattle enrolled patients during active infection and followed them longitudinally through the course of disease. Collaborating institutions collected whole blood in K2EDTA tubes following their own protocols. For TCRbeta analysis, collaborators shipped samples as frozen whole blood, isolated PBMCs, or DNA extracted from either of those sample types. Remarks on this clone: Its antigen has not been determined. No quality values exist for individual bases; no much larger clone is one base distant.

The chain couples TRBV28 to TRBJ1-2; TRBD1 is perhaps the D gene, given 5 matching bases. Sequenced sample: peripheral blood. This clonotype was obtained from a woman aged 30 to 39 with COVID-19, enrolled during active disease. Here is the DNA: TGTGCCAGCAGCCGCCCCAGGGAAAACTATGGCTACACCTTC. Its product reads: CASSRPRENYGYTF.